The 21 T cell receptor beta chains below all came from one sample that was sequenced in a study of T cells after yellow fever vaccination. TCRdb reprocessed the 5' RACE reads via MiXCR and lists one record per CDR3 protein. The sample includes about 400,000 distinct CDR3 sequences, about 6.2% of them seen just once. The starting material was PBMCs, obtained 5 days after the yellow fever booster vaccination. The receptors were sampled from a man aged 30-40 years who received the YFV17D yellow fever vaccine.

This clonotype was observed at least ten times. This rearrangement joins TRBV12-3 or TRBV12-4 to TRBJ2-1, with 10 bases aligning to TRBD1. Germline trimming cut 3 bases from V and 7 bases from J; bases unmatched to any gene: 9. The CDR3 totals 16 residues. The CDR3: CASSFSGTGAVNEQFF. CDR3 sequence (DNA): TGTGCCAGCAGTTTCTCCGGGACAGGGGCGGTAAATGAGCAGTTCTTC.

This clonotype has just a few counts. The chain has TRBV12-3 or TRBV12-4 and TRBJ2-7; D is perhaps TRBD1 or TRBD2 (5 bases each). The CDR3 spans 15 residues. The CDR3: CATQVRGLHVDEQYF. For the CDR3, the DNA is TGTGCTACTCAAGTGAGGGGATTACACGTCGACGAGCAGTACTTC.

The sample holds many counts of this clonotype. The chain recombines TRBV5-1 with TRBJ2-3; 7 bases agree with TRBD1. Germline trimming cut 5 bases from V and 5 bases from J; bases unmatched to any gene: 5. Germline V CDR1 and CDR2: SGHRS, YFSETQ. This CDR3 comprises 13 residues. In DNA form, the CDR3 reads TGCGCCAGCAGTAGACAGGGCCAAGATACGCAGTATTTT. Amino acid sequence: CASSRQGQDTQYF.

This clonotype was seen a handful of times. The chain carries TRBV5-4 and TRBJ2-2; 8 nucleotides line up with TRBD2. This CDR3 has 15 residues. The V gene end was trimmed by 4 bases and the J gene end by 3 bases; junction bases not matched to a gene: 5. Germline CDR1 is SGHNT and CDR2 is YYREEE (reference sequence). CDR3 protein: CASSKREKYTGELFF. The CDR3 DNA sequence: TGTGCCAGCAGCAAGCGGGAGAAGTACACCGGGGAGCTGTTTTTT.

Comment on this clonotype: One end of the junction fails to match germline, which may point to a read error. The rearrangement links TRBV20-1 to TRBJ2-1; 9 bases are shared with TRBD2. Germline values: CDR1 DFQATT, CDR2 SNEGSKA (reference sequence). The CDR3 is 17 amino acids. CDR3 amino acids: CCARDLRNEREAHEQFF. Here the CDR3 DNA reads TGCTGTGCTAGAGACCTCAGGAATGAGCGGGAGGCGCATGAGCAGTTCTTC.

The rearrangement joins TRBV20-1 to TRBJ1-5; the D gene is possibly TRBD1 (5 bases). Germline V gene data show CDR1 as DFQATT and CDR2 as SNEGSKA (reference sequence). Between the trimmed V and J ends, which lost 6 bases and 7 bases, there was a span of 16 bases. This CDR3 has 13 amino acids. The CDR3 protein is CSALGGGGQPQHF. For the CDR3, the DNA is TGCAGTGCCCTCGGGGGGGGTGGGCAGCCCCAGCATTTT.

At least ten counts were recorded for this clonotype. The gene calls are TRBV7-9 and TRBJ2-1, with unresolved D. Per the germline V gene, CDR1 is SEHNR and CDR2 is FQNEAQ (reference sequence). Trimming cost V 2 bases and J 6 bases, with 14 bases left between them. The CDR3 covers 15 residues. In DNA form, the CDR3 reads TGTGCCAGCAGCTTACCCCTCAGAATGGGCAATGAGCAGTTCTTC. It specifies CASSLPLRMGNEQFF. Complete variable domain (other parts from reference TRBV7-9 and TRBJ2-1): DTGVSQNPRHKITKRGQNVTFRCDPISEHNRLYWYRQTLGQGPEFLTYFQNEAQLEKSRLLSDRFSAERPKGSFSTLEIQRTEQGDSAMYLCASSLPLRMGNEQFFGPGTRLTVL.

The chain recombines TRBV7-6 with TRBJ1-1; 7 positions agree with TRBD1. V shed 5 bases, J shed 2 bases, and the junction held 5 bases outside the gene matches. CDR3 length: 14 residues. Germline loops: CDR1 SGHVS, CDR2 FNYEAQ. The CDR3 loop is CASSQTGDNTEAFF. Written as DNA, the CDR3 is TGTGCCAGCAGCCAAACAGGGGATAACACTGAAGCTTTCTTT.

This clonotype occurred a few times. The chain links TRBV30 to TRBJ2-2; 9 positions agree with TRBD2. This CDR3 comprises 15 residues. V was clipped by 8 bases and J by 3 bases; unmatched bases: 10. From germline, CDR1 is GTSNPN and CDR2 SVGIG (reference sequence). The CDR3 sequence: CARASGNIDTGELFF. The CDR3 DNA is TGTGCCCGGGCTAGCGGGAACATTGACACCGGGGAGCTGTTTTTT.

Worth noting for this clonotype: The CDR3 ends on some other residue instead of the conserved phenylalanine or tryptophan, so this is likely a read error. Written as DNA, the CDR3 is TGTGCCAGCAGCTTTGGAACGGCGGCTGGCACAGATACGCAGTATATT. This encodes CASSFGTAAGTDTQYI. V gene TRBV11-2 combines with J gene TRBJ2-3; no clear D gene. The CDR3 totals 16 residues. V was pared by 3 bases and J by 1 base, with 14 bases between. Germline V gives CDR1 SGHAT, CDR2 FQNNGV.

V gene TRBV20-1 combines with J gene TRBJ2-7; D not certain. Looked up from germline, CDR1 is DFQATT and CDR2 is SNEGSKA (reference sequence). The CDR3 has 12 amino acids. The ends were cut back, 5 bases at V and 6 bases at J, with 14 bases in the middle. The DNA for the CDR3 is TGCAGTGCTCGCCGAAGGGCTGGCGAGCAGTACTTC. Translating it yields CSARRRAGEQYF.

This clonotype turned up a few times. The chain joins TRBV6-5 to TRBJ1-5, with no clear D. The CDR3 sequence is 13 residues long. The V and J ends lost 7 bases and 4 bases respectively, with 11 bases between them. Germline CDR1 is MNHEY and CDR2 is SVGAGI. CDR3: CASTSQSNQPQHF. The DNA for the CDR3 is TGTGCCAGCACTTCACAATCGAATCAGCCCCAGCATTTT.

The sample holds a few counts of this clonotype. The chain combines TRBV10-3 with TRBJ2-2; D might be TRBD1 (5 bases). Germline-derived CDR1 and CDR2 are ENHRY and SYGVKD. The CDR3 consists of 15 residues. V lost 2 bases to trimming and J lost 8 bases, with 15 bases between them. The CDR3 sequence is CAISETQGASGELFF. CDR3 nucleotide sequence: TGTGCCATCAGTGAGACCCAGGGTGCCTCGGGGGAGCTGTTTTTT.

The V gene is TRBV27, the J gene TRBJ2-1; no reliable D call. The ends were cut back, 5 bases at V and 8 bases at J, with 10 bases in the middle. The CDR3 is made up of 12 amino acids. Germline CDR1 is MNHEY and CDR2 is SMNVEV (reference sequence). CDR3 DNA sequence: TGTGCCAGCAGTACGCTTAGCCATGAGCAGTTCTTC. Encoded protein: CASSTLSHEQFF.

This clonotype was seen at least ten times. V is TRBV9 and J is TRBJ1-5, with D hard to call. The CDR3 contains 13 residues. Trimming shortened V by 3 bases and J by 3 bases, and 7 bases separated the two germline ends. CDR1 is SGDLS, CDR2 YYNGEE, per germline. CDR3 coding DNA: TGTGCCAGCAGCGGGGATGACAATCAGCCCCAGCATTTT. Its protein product is CASSGDDNQPQHF.

This clonotype was seen many times. J is TRBJ1-2 and V is TRBV9, with 8 bases aligning to TRBD1. CDR1 is SGDLS, CDR2 YYNGEE, per germline. The CDR3 consists of 14 residues. The V and J ends lost 4 bases and 4 bases, in that order; junction bases with no gene match: 6. CDR3: CASSKRTGLYGYTF. DNA of the CDR3: TGTGCCAGCAGCAAACGGACAGGGCTCTATGGCTACACCTTC.

At least ten counts were recorded for this clonotype. V and J are TRBV28 and TRBJ2-7, with 9 nucleotides matching TRBD2. Per the germline V gene, CDR1 is MDHEN and CDR2 is SYDVKM. The CDR3 covers 14 residues. V lost 6 bases, J lost 2 bases, and 5 bases stayed unmatched. CDR3 DNA sequence: TGTGCCAGCAGAGCGGGAGGCCGAGCCTACGAGCAGTACTTC. This translates into CASRAGGRAYEQYF.

This clonotype was seen at least ten times. The CDR3 sequence is CASSRDTTNEKLFF. CDR3 DNA sequence: TGTGCCAGCAGCCGGGACACCACTAATGAAAAACTGTTTTTT. The V call is TRBV7-9, the J call TRBJ1-4, with a weak D call TRBD1 (6 bases). The CDR3 consists of 14 residues. Trimming left V 5 bases short and J 2 bases short, with 9 bases between. Germline V gene sequence: CDR1 SEHNR, CDR2 FQNEAQ (reference sequence).

There are many counts of this clonotype. V and J are TRBV10-3 and TRBJ2-5; TRBD1 matches 7 bases. Looked up from germline, CDR1 is ENHRY and CDR2 is SYGVKD. The length of the CDR3 is 15 residues. The J segment lost 4 bases and the V segment lost 2 bases, leaving 7 bases of the junction unmatched. CDR3 DNA: TGTGCCATCAGTGAGCTCCGGGACAGATCAGAGACCCAGTACTTC. Translation gives CAISELRDRSETQYF.

This sequence joins TRBV6-5 and TRBJ2-7, with D maybe TRBD1 (5 bases). Germline V gives CDR1 MNHEY, CDR2 SVGAGI. This CDR3 is 13 amino acids long. Between the trimmed V and J ends, which lost 6 bases and 3 bases, there was a span of 12 bases. The CDR3: CASSPQGIYEQYF. The CDR3 bases are TGTGCCAGCAGCCCTCAGGGAATCTACGAGCAGTACTTC.

A few counts support this clonotype. The rearrangement joins TRBV20-1 to TRBJ2-1; D is unresolved. V shed 3 bases and J shed 4 bases, with 13 bases lying between them. The germline CDR1 and CDR2 sequences are DFQATT and SNEGSKA (reference sequence). The CDR3 runs to 14 residues. CDR3 sequence (DNA): TGCAGTGCTAGGAAGGGCAGGCTGTACAATGAGCAGTTCTTC. It encodes CSARKGRLYNEQFF.